What follows describes a single TCR beta chain. This entry belongs to a study of blood T cell repertoires in COVID-19. Study context: Both acute and convalescent COVID-19 samples were obtained from the United States, Italy and Spain. The cDNA or gDNA used as material had been derived from T cells, B-cell-depleted T cells, or PBMCs.

Assay: immunoSEQ multiplex PCR; the TCRdb copy retains only in-frame clones and omits some. The data show some 350,000 clones, 89% seen once. Patients in Seattle were enrolled during active infection, then followed longitudinally. The clonotype originates from a woman aged 25 to 39 with COVID-19, enrolled during active disease. Material for sequencing was peripheral blood.

The chain's CDR3 is CASSSPSGVGEQFF. The CDR3 DNA reads as TGTGCCAGCAGCTCCCCCAGCGGGGTGGGTGAGCAGTTCTTC. The chain has TRBV7-2 and TRBJ2-1, with 7 nucleotides matching TRBD2. The V gene's germline CDR1 is SGHTA and CDR2 FQGNSA. The J segment lost 9 bases and the V segment lost 4 bases, leaving 9 bases of the junction unmatched. This CDR3 comprises 14 residues.